The 13 T cell receptor beta chains below were found in one sample sequenced in a study of patients and donors after allogeneic stem cell transplantation. TCRdb re-analysed the RT-PCR reads in MiXCR, keeping a single row per CDR3 protein. This sample yields 400,000 to 450,000 distinct CDR3 sequences, of which roughly 17% are seen a single time; just over 7% belongs to the top ten. The sample was blood, either unsorted or a sorted T cell fraction (not recorded which). The receptors here all came from a human donor who was either an allogeneic HSCT recipient or a stem cell or donor lymphocyte infusion donor (not recorded which). It is not recorded whose cells these are; they may come from a transplant donor.

The chain is built from TRBV5-1 and TRBJ1-2; D not resolved. The CDR3 length is 12 residues. Per the germline V gene, CDR1 is SGHRS and CDR2 is YFSETQ. V was shortened by 5 bases and J by 1 base, with 6 bases between the two germline ends. In nucleotides, the CDR3 is TGCGCCAGCAGGTCCGATAACTATGGCTACACCTTC. This translates into CASRSDNYGYTF. The full variable domain, completed using reference TRBV5-1 and TRBJ1-2, is KAGVTQTPRYLIKTRGQQVTLSCSPISGHRSVSWYQQTPGQGLQFLFEYFSETQRNKGNFPGRFSGRQFSNSRSEMNVSTLELGDSALYLCASRSDNYGYTFGSGTRLTVV.

This clonotype showed up just a few times. The genes are TRBV7-9 and TRBJ2-1, with D perhaps matching TRBD2 (7 bases). The CDR3 runs to 16 residues. Germline CDR1 is SEHNR and CDR2 is FQNEAQ (reference sequence). The ends were cut back, 5 bases at V and 6 bases at J, with 20 bases in the middle. CDR3 sequence reads: CASSPRGARESNEQFF. CDR3 in DNA: TGTGCCAGCAGCCCCCGGGGGGCGCGGGAGAGCAATGAGCAGTTCTTC.

Only a few counts were recorded for this clonotype. J is TRBJ2-7 and V is TRBV6-2 or TRBV6-3; the D is unclear. Germline CDR1 is MNHEY and CDR2 is SVGEGT. The V end lost 6 bases, the J end lost 4 bases, and 10 bases lay between the germline ends. The CDR3 spans 12 residues. The DNA for the CDR3 is TGTGCCAGCAGGAGGACGGAGTACGAGCAGTACTTC. Translated, it gives CASRRTEYEQYF.

This clonotype appeared a few times. V and J are TRBV2 and TRBJ2-7, with D unclear. The germline gives CDR1 SNHLY, CDR2 FYNNEI. Trimming removed 8 bases at V and 8 bases at J, with 10 bases between. The CDR3 length is 10 residues. The CDR3 sequence: CASGLGQQYF. CDR3 coding DNA: TGTGCCAGCGGATTGGGCCAGCAGTACTTC.

At least ten counts were recorded for this clonotype. The rearrangement links TRBV6-1 to TRBJ2-7, with a possible D match to TRBD1 (5 bases). This CDR3 comprises 15 residues. Germline CDR1 and CDR2: MNHNS and SASEGT. Trimming left V 8 bases short and J 0 bases short, with 17 bases between. The CDR3 loop is CASCPRDLSSYEQYF. The DNA for the CDR3 is TGTGCCAGCTGCCCCAGGGATTTATCCTCCTACGAGCAGTACTTC.

The chain is built from TRBV9 and TRBJ1-1, with D hard to call. Germline CDR1 and CDR2: SGDLS and YYNGEE. Trimming removed 0 bases at V and 0 bases at J, with 9 bases between. CDR3 length equals 15 residues. Here the CDR3 reads CASSVAGSMNTEAFF. The CDR3, as DNA: TGTGCCAGCAGCGTAGCTGGGAGTATGAACACTGAAGCTTTCTTT.

The chain carries TRBV4-1 and TRBJ1-2, with 7 bases aligning to TRBD1. V dropped 2 bases and J dropped 4; count of bases not matched to a gene: 10. The CDR3 spans 16 residues. Germline lookup yields CDR1 MGHRA and CDR2 YSYEKL. CDR3 DNA: TGCGCCAGCAGCCAAAACTCGGGACAGACTATCTATGGCTACACCTTC. It yields the protein CASSQNSGQTIYGYTF.

The chain has TRBV5-1 and TRBJ2-7, with D possibly TRBD2 on 6 matching bases. V lost 0 bases and J lost 4, with 11 bases in between. Germline V lookup: CDR1 SGHRS, CDR2 YFSETQ. CDR3 length: 14 residues. The CDR3 spells CASSLVGRPYEQYF. For the CDR3, the DNA is TGCGCCAGCAGCTTGGTAGGGAGGCCTTACGAGCAGTACTTC.

This chain joins TRBV19 and TRBJ1-2; TRBD1 aligns across 7 bases. The CDR3 sequence is 15 residues long. J gave up 5 bases and V 7 bases, and 13 bases lay outside the gene matches. The germline V gene encodes CDR1 LNHDA and CDR2 SQIVND (reference sequence). CDR3 DNA: TGTGCCAGTACCTCCAACAACAGGGGCGGGTATGGCTACACCTTC. This translates into CASTSNNRGGYGYTF.

This clonotype was seen more than once but under ten times. This chain connects TRBV13 to TRBJ2-7; 8 bases line up with TRBD1. Looked up from germline, CDR1 is PRHDT and CDR2 is FYEKMQ (reference sequence). This CDR3 has 15 amino acids. Losses at the gene ends were 5 bases for V and 3 bases for J; bases not matched to a gene: 9. The CDR3 sequence: CASSARQGRGYEQYF. CDR3 in DNA: TGTGCCAGCAGCGCCAGACAGGGGAGAGGCTACGAGCAGTACTTC.

This clonotype came up a few times. The CDR3 region has the DNA TGCGCCAGCAGCTTGGAACAGCGGGGCCAAGAGACCCAGTACTTC. Translated, it gives CASSLEQRGQETQYF. This rearrangement joins TRBV5-1 to TRBJ2-5; 7 bases map to TRBD2. The V gene's germline CDR1 is SGHRS and CDR2 YFSETQ. The CDR3 has 15 amino acids. V was pared by 0 bases and J by 1 base, with 3 bases of the junction left unmatched.

Here the CDR3 reads CASSLTRSDTQYF. CDR3 nucleotides: TGTGCCAGCAGCTTAACGCGGTCAGATACGCAGTATTTT. The rearrangement uses TRBV7-2 and TRBJ2-3; D is undetermined. CDR3 length: 13 residues. Looked up from germline, CDR1 is SGHTA and CDR2 is FQGNSA. V was pared by 2 bases and J by 4 bases, with 7 bases between.

Only a few counts were recorded for this clonotype. The V and J genes are TRBV12-3 or TRBV12-4 and TRBJ1-5, with 7 bases aligning to TRBD1. J lost 9 bases, V lost 6 bases, and 17 bases had no gene match. The length of the CDR3 is 16 residues. DNA of the CDR3: TGTGCCAGCAGCCGGACCCCGGACAGGCGCGGTCGGCCCCAGCATTTT. Translation gives CASSRTPDRRGRPQHF.